The rows below give T cell receptor beta chains drawn from one sample of a study of blood T cell repertoires in COVID-19. The method was immunoSEQ multiplex PCR; TCRdb's version includes in-frame clones alone and lacks a portion of them. Of under 400,000 clones detected, more than 70% appear once; the ten largest clones hold 1.9%. Sequencing was done on a sample of PBMCs or T cells enriched from blood (not recorded which). Every receptor here comes from a man aged 40-49 years in a cohort exposed to, infected with or recovered from COVID-19 (not recorded which). Each CDR3 is given with its conserved first and last residue. A D gene is named only where the DNA matches it firmly. Clone size is not always given. Where it is, it says once, few, many or a class for expanded clones.

size: once; D: NA; V: TRBV30; J: TRBJ2-5; DNA: TGTGCCTGGACCACAGAAGAGACCCAGTACTTC; CDR3: CAWTTEETQYF
size: NA; D: TRBD2; V: TRBV11-3; J: TRBJ2-7; DNA: TGTGCCAGCAGCTTAGAGGCGGGAGGGGGGTCCTACGAGCAGTACTTC; CDR3: CASSLEAGGGSYEQYF
size: NA; D: NA; V: TRBV11-2; J: TRBJ2-7; DNA: TGTGCCAGCAGCACCATACAGGGTCGGCAGTACTTC; CDR3: CASSTIQGRQYF
size: NA; D: NA; V: TRBV6-5; J: TRBJ1-5; DNA: TGTGCCAGCAGTTCCCCGGACGGGGCCCAGCATTTT; CDR3: CASSSPDGAQHF
size: NA; D: NA; V: TRBV28; J: TRBJ1-1; DNA: TGTGCCAGCAGGGAACAGGGTCTCACTGAAGCTTTCTTT; CDR3: CASREQGLTEAFF
size: NA; D: TRBD2; V: TRBV6-2/TRBV6-3; J: TRBJ2-1; DNA: TGTGCCAGCAGTTACTCGTCTAGCGGGGCGACTTTTAGCTCCTACAATGAGCAGTTCTTC; CDR3: CASSYSSSGATFSSYNEQFF
size: NA; D: NA; V: TRBV18; J: TRBJ2-1; DNA: TGTGCCAGCTCACCACGCCTAACGAACTCCTACAATGAGCAGTTCTTC; CDR3: CASSPRLTNSYNEQFF
size: NA; D: NA; V: TRBV29-1; J: TRBJ2-3; DNA: TGCAGCGTTGGACTAGTTGTGGATACAGATACGCAGTATTTT; CDR3: CSVGLVVDTDTQYF
size: NA; D: TRBD2; V: TRBV19; J: TRBJ2-5; DNA: TGTGCCAGTAGCACCGGGACTAGCGGGAGAGGCGGGGAGACCCAGTACTTC; CDR3: CASSTGTSGRGGETQYF
size: NA; D: NA; V: TRBV4-2; J: TRBJ1-1; DNA: TGTGCCAGCAGCCAGATACAGGGCCGGACTGAAGCTTTCTTT; CDR3: CASSQIQGRTEAFF
size: NA; D: TRBD2; V: TRBV5-4; J: TRBJ2-2; DNA: TGTGCCAGCAGCTTGGGTCTAGCGGGGACGAACACCGGGGAGCTGTTTTTT; CDR3: CASSLGLAGTNTGELFF
size: NA; D: TRBD1; V: TRBV29-1; J: TRBJ2-2; DNA: TGCAGCGTTTCCGGGACAGCAAACACCGGGGAGCTGTTTTTT; CDR3: CSVSGTANTGELFF
size: NA; D: NA; V: TRBV28; J: TRBJ2-6; DNA: TGTGCCAGCAGTTTCCCCACACAGGGTAGGGCCAACGTCCTGACTTTC; CDR3: CASSFPTQGRANVLTF
size: NA; D: NA; V: TRBV10-1; J: TRBJ2-5; DNA: TGCGCCAGCAGTGAGGCGGGATGGGAGACCCAGTACTTC; CDR3: CASSEAGWETQYF
size: NA; D: NA; V: TRBV6-5; J: TRBJ1-5; DNA: TGTGCCAGCAGCCCCGACGGGATTAGCAATCAGCCCCAGCATTTT; CDR3: CASSPDGISNQPQHF
size: NA; D: TRBD1; V: TRBV7-9; J: TRBJ1-1; DNA: TGTGCCAGCAGCGAACAGGGGGCGCGCACTGAAGCTTTCTTT; CDR3: CASSEQGARTEAFF
size: NA; D: NA; V: TRBV5-4; J: TRBJ1-2; DNA: TGTGCCAGCAGCTTAGGGACATGGGAGGGCTACACCTTC; CDR3: CASSLGTWEGYTF
size: NA; D: TRBD2; V: TRBV7-3; J: TRBJ2-1; DNA: TGTGCCAGCAGCTTAAAAGGGACTAGCGACAATGAGCAGTTCTTC; CDR3: CASSLKGTSDNEQFF
size: NA; D: NA; V: TRBV28; J: TRBJ1-5; DNA: TGTGCCAGCAGATCAAGCAATCAGCCCCAGCATTTT; CDR3: CASRSSNQPQHF
size: NA; D: TRBD1; V: TRBV27; J: TRBJ1-2; DNA: TGTGCCAGCAGTCCAACAGGGGCCCCTAACTATGGCTACACCTTC; CDR3: CASSPTGAPNYGYTF
size: NA; D: TRBD2; V: TRBV10-3; J: TRBJ2-1; DNA: TGTGCCATCGGTCGAGGGGCTAGCGGCTCCTACAATGAGCAGTTCTTC; CDR3: CAIGRGASGSYNEQFF
size: NA; D: TRBD1; V: TRBV18; J: TRBJ1-5; DNA: TGCGCCAGCTCACCGTGGGACAGGGGAAGCAATCAGCCCCAGCATTTT; CDR3: CASSPWDRGSNQPQHF
size: NA; D: TRBD2; V: TRBV5-1; J: TRBJ2-1; DNA: TGCGCCAGCAGCGACCCGACTAGCGGAATCAACAATGAGCAGTTCTTC; CDR3: CASSDPTSGINNEQFF
size: NA; D: TRBD2; V: TRBV7-8; J: TRBJ2-1; DNA: TGTGCCAGCAGCCCATTGTTAGCGGGAGGATCCTACAATGAGCAGTTCTTC; CDR3: CASSPLLAGGSYNEQFF
size: NA; D: NA; V: TRBV30; J: TRBJ2-7; DNA: TGTGCCTGGAGTGTAGGGGGAGGGCCGTACGAGCAGTACTTC; CDR3: CAWSVGGGPYEQYF
size: once; D: NA; V: TRBV10-3; J: TRBJ1-1; DNA: TGTGCCAGCCAAGGGAGCACTGAAGCTTTCTTT; CDR3: CASQGSTEAFF
size: NA; D: TRBD2; V: TRBV18; J: TRBJ2-7; DNA: TGTGCCAGCTCAGCAACCGGGACTAGCGGGACCTACGAGCAGTACTTC; CDR3: CASSATGTSGTYEQYF
size: NA; D: TRBD1; V: TRBV7-9; J: TRBJ1-1; DNA: TGTGCCAGCAGCCCGGGACAGGCATATGTCGCCACTGAAGCTTTCTTT; CDR3: CASSPGQAYVATEAFF
size: NA; D: TRBD1; V: TRBV15; J: TRBJ2-1; DNA: TGTGCCACCAGCAGACAAGGGACAGGGGAGGATGAGCAGTTCTTC; CDR3: CATSRQGTGEDEQFF
size: NA; D: TRBD1; V: TRBV7-9; J: TRBJ2-7; DNA: TGTGCCAGCAGCACAGACAGGGGGACCTACGAGCAGTACTTC; CDR3: CASSTDRGTYEQYF
size: NA; D: NA; V: TRBV6-5; J: TRBJ1-2; DNA: TGTGCCAGCAGTTTCCAACGCGGTGGCTACACCTTC; CDR3: CASSFQRGGYTF
size: NA; D: NA; V: TRBV18; J: TRBJ2-3; DNA: TGTGCCAGCTCACCAGGGGCCGGAGATACGCAGTATTTT; CDR3: CASSPGAGDTQYF
size: NA; D: TRBD2; V: TRBV7-6; J: TRBJ2-1; DNA: TGTGCCAGCAGCCCACGGACTAGCGGGACGCCCAATGAGCAGTTCTTC; CDR3: CASSPRTSGTPNEQFF
size: NA; D: TRBD1; V: TRBV19; J: TRBJ2-7; DNA: TGTGCCAGTAGCTCGAGAGGGACAGGGATATCCGAGCAGTACTTC; CDR3: CASSSRGTGISEQYF
size: NA; D: NA; V: TRBV28; J: TRBJ1-2; DNA: TGTGCCAGCAGTATAAGCGCTGGGAACTATGGCTACACCTTC; CDR3: CASSISAGNYGYTF
size: once; D: NA; V: TRBV18; J: TRBJ1-1; DNA: TGTGCCAGCTCACCTAGACAGCGAGAAGCTTTCTTT; CDR3: CASSPRQREAFF
size: NA; D: TRBD2; V: TRBV6-2/TRBV6-3; J: TRBJ2-7; DNA: TGTGCCAGCAGTTATGGCGGGAGTGGCGAGCAGTACTTC; CDR3: CASSYGGSGEQYF
size: NA; D: TRBD1; V: TRBV28; J: TRBJ2-5; DNA: TGTGCCAGCACCCTCTCTGGGACAGGGCAAGAGACCCAGTACTTC; CDR3: CASTLSGTGQETQYF
size: once; D: NA; V: TRBV11-1; J: TRBJ2-1; DNA: TGTGCCAGCAGCTTGGGTAGCCGCAGGGGCAATGAGCAGTTCTTC; CDR3: CASSLGSRRGNEQFF
size: NA; D: NA; V: TRBV7-9; J: TRBJ1-6; DNA: TGTGCCAGCAGCTTATGGGGACATGGGGACTCACCCCTCCACTTT; CDR3: CASSLWGHGDSPLHF
size: NA; D: TRBD1; V: TRBV19; J: TRBJ2-7; DNA: TGTGCCAGTAGTCCGGGACAGGTCTCCTACGAGCAGTACTTC; CDR3: CASSPGQVSYEQYF
size: NA; D: TRBD2; V: TRBV10-1; J: TRBJ2-3; DNA: TGCGCCAGCAGTGATCCGAGCGGGAGGGCCACAGATACGCAGTATTTT; CDR3: CASSDPSGRATDTQYF
size: NA; D: TRBD2; V: TRBV7-9; J: TRBJ2-7; DNA: TGTGCCAGCAGCCCTATTAGACTAGCGGGGACCTACGAGCAGTACTTC; CDR3: CASSPIRLAGTYEQYF
size: NA; D: TRBD2; V: TRBV6-4; J: TRBJ2-7; DNA: TGTGCCAGCAGTGCCGGACTAGCGGGAGGGCCTGTTCACGAGCAGTACTTC; CDR3: CASSAGLAGGPVHEQYF
size: NA; D: TRBD1; V: TRBV4-1; J: TRBJ2-7; DNA: TGCGCCAGCAGCCAAGGGATCGGACAGGGGGTGTACGAGCAGTACTTC; CDR3: CASSQGIGQGVYEQYF
size: NA; D: NA; V: TRBV5-1; J: TRBJ2-3; DNA: TGCGCCAGCAGCTTAGAAGCGGGTAGAGGCACAGATACGCAGTATTTT; CDR3: CASSLEAGRGTDTQYF
size: NA; D: TRBD1; V: TRBV5-5; J: TRBJ2-4; DNA: TGTGCCAGCAGCTTGGCTCAGGGGGCGACCAAAAACATTCAGTACTTC; CDR3: CASSLAQGATKNIQYF
size: NA; D: TRBD2; V: TRBV28; J: TRBJ2-7; DNA: TGTGCCAGCAGACCGATCACCGGGACTAGCGGGACCCTAAGGTACGAGCAGTACTTC; CDR3: CASRPITGTSGTLRYEQYF
size: NA; D: TRBD2; V: TRBV5-6; J: TRBJ2-4; DNA: TGTGCCAGCAGCTCACTAGCGTTAGCCAAAAACATTCAGTACTTC; CDR3: CASSSLALAKNIQYF
size: NA; D: NA; V: TRBV6-5; J: TRBJ1-2; DNA: TGTGCCAGCAGTTACTCGACGGGTAACTATGGCTACACCTTC; CDR3: CASSYSTGNYGYTF
size: NA; D: NA; V: TRBV10-2; J: TRBJ2-7; DNA: TGCGCCAGCAGTGAGTCTCCCCCATACGAGCAGTACTTC; CDR3: CASSESPPYEQYF
size: once; D: NA; V: TRBV7-2; J: TRBJ1-1; DNA: TGTGCCAGCAGCTTAGTCACAGTTGAAGCTTTCTTT; CDR3: CASSLVTVEAFF
size: NA; D: NA; V: TRBV25-1; J: TRBJ1-5; DNA: TGTGCCAGCAGTGAATCAGGGTATCGCAATCAGCCCCAGCATTTT; CDR3: CASSESGYRNQPQHF